These 20 T cell receptor beta chains came from one sample sequenced in a study of T cells in Graves' hyperthyroidism and ophthalmopathy. Amplification targeted TCR beta CDR3 regions from RNA transcripts. The HTBI primer set drove a first-round RT-PCR of the TCR CDR3. TCRdb re-derived calls from the multiplex PCR reads in MiXCR, one entry per CDR3 protein. The profile shows about 410,000 distinct CDR3 sequences, approximately 15% of them singletons. The source material was blood. The source of these receptors is a man between 18 and 29 years old with Graves' ophthalmopathy.

This clonotype was seen more than once but under ten times. The chain has TRBV19 and TRBJ2-5, with D unclear. The CDR3 is 11 residues long. CDR1 and CDR2 (germline): LNHDA, SQIVND (reference sequence). V was clipped by 1 base and J by 5 bases, with 2 bases between them. CDR3 sequence reads: CASSIAETQYF. Written as DNA, the CDR3 is TGTGCCAGTAGTATAGCGGAGACCCAGTACTTC.

This clonotype was found many times. This chain uses TRBV7-2 with TRBJ2-7; 8 bases map to TRBD2. Trimming took 2 bases from V and 6 from J; bases not matched to a gene: 6. The CDR3 sequence is 14 residues long. CDR1 is SGHTA and CDR2 is FQGNSA in the germline V gene. The CDR3 loop is CASSLFSGTGEQYF. The CDR3 coding sequence is TGTGCCAGCAGCTTATTTAGCGGGACTGGCGAGCAGTACTTC.

This clonotype was seen many times. V and J are TRBV11-3 and TRBJ1-1; D gene unclear. CDR1 and CDR2 (germline): SGHNT, YENEEA. The CDR3 extends over 13 amino acids. The ends were cut back, 6 bases at V and 1 base at J, with 9 bases in the middle. The CDR3 DNA reads TGTGCCAGCAGAAGAGAGGGGAACACTGAAGCTTTCTTT. Its protein product is CASRREGNTEAFF.

This clonotype was observed at least ten times. The genes are TRBV12-3 or TRBV12-4 and TRBJ1-5; a weak D match, TRBD1 (6 bases). V lost 3 bases and J 0 bases, leaving 18 bases between the germline ends. CDR3 length: 18 amino acids. This CDR3 is CASSFAGQPFYSNQPQHF. In DNA form, the CDR3 reads TGTGCCAGCAGTTTCGCCGGACAGCCCTTCTATAGCAATCAGCCCCAGCATTTT.

The genes are TRBV2 and TRBJ2-7, with 11 bases lining up with TRBD1. The V gene's germline CDR1 is SNHLY and CDR2 FYNNEI. The length of the CDR3 is 15 residues. V trimming: 6 bases; J trimming: 3 bases; junction bases outside the gene matches: 7. The chain's CDR3 is CASRGDRGGGYEQYF. The CDR3 bases are TGTGCCAGCAGGGGGGACAGGGGGGGGGGCTACGAGCAGTACTTC.

This clonotype was recorded at least ten times. The gene calls are TRBV9 and TRBJ1-1, with no clear D. Trimming shortened V by 0 bases and J by 1 base, and 10 bases separated the two germline ends. The CDR3 covers 15 residues. The V gene's germline CDR1 is SGDLS and CDR2 YYNGEE. The DNA for the CDR3 is TGTGCCAGCAGCGTAGGCCAGGACGGGAACACTGAAGCTTTCTTT. Translation gives CASSVGQDGNTEAFF.

Ten or more counts support this clonotype. V and J are TRBV6-1 and TRBJ2-3, with a tentative D call TRBD2 (6 bases). Trimming removed 8 bases from V and 2 bases from J, with 11 bases in between. The CDR3 consists of 13 residues. Germline V lookup: CDR1 MNHNS, CDR2 SASEGT. The CDR3 DNA reads TGTGCCAGCGGGCCGGACTACACAGATACGCAGTATTTT. Its translation is CASGPDYTDTQYF.

In this sample, this clonotype turned up many times. The chain has TRBV2 and TRBJ1-1; D gene ambiguous. The CDR3 length is 13 residues. V lost 3 bases to trimming and J lost 4 bases, with 9 bases between them. Germline loops: CDR1 SNHLY, CDR2 FYNNEI. The CDR3 region has the DNA TGTGCCAGCAGTGACATGGTTGGCACTGAAGCTTTCTTT. Its translation is CASSDMVGTEAFF.

The table lists this clonotype with many counts. The chain carries TRBV12-3 or TRBV12-4 and TRBJ1-2; no clear D gene. Deletions cut 6 bases from V and 0 bases from J, with 17 bases between. This CDR3 region has 16 residues. The CDR3 DNA reads as TGTGCCAGCAGCCTCTTAGGTTTTGAGCCTAACTATGGCTACACCTTC. Protein: CASSLLGFEPNYGYTF.

This clonotype was observed at least ten times. This rearrangement joins TRBV27 to TRBJ2-2; 12 positions agree with TRBD2. V lost 5 bases, J lost 6 bases, and 7 bases stayed unmatched. Per the germline V gene, CDR1 is MNHEY and CDR2 is SMNVEV (reference sequence). This CDR3 has 16 amino acids. The CDR3 DNA reads TGTGCCAGCAGTCTCCTAGCGGGAGGGCCCTCCGGGGAGCTGTTTTTT. Amino acid sequence: CASSLLAGGPSGELFF.

This clonotype was counted a few times. This rearrangement joins TRBV11-2 to TRBJ2-2; the D gene is possibly TRBD1 (5 bases). Germline assignment: CDR1 SGHAT and CDR2 FQNNGV. This CDR3 has 18 amino acids. V was shortened by 5 bases and J by 0 bases, with 19 bases between the two germline ends. The CDR3 is CASSQDVGRASNTGELFF. The CDR3 nucleotides are TGTGCCAGCAGCCAAGATGTAGGCAGGGCCTCGAACACCGGGGAGCTGTTTTTT.

This clonotype was found a few times. The chain joins TRBV11-2 to TRBJ2-7, with D perhaps TRBD1 (5 bases). The CDR3 totals 18 residues. V lost 5 bases to trimming and J lost 0 bases, with 23 bases between them. The V gene's germline CDR1 is SGHAT and CDR2 FQNNGV. The CDR3 loop is CASSARDSLLVPSYEQYF. The CDR3 bases are TGTGCCAGCAGCGCCAGAGACAGCCTCCTCGTCCCCTCCTACGAGCAGTACTTC. Full variable domain (outside the CDR3, taken from reference TRBV11-2 and TRBJ2-7): EAGVAQSPRYKIIEKRQSVAFWCNPISGHATLYWYQQILGQGPKLLIQFQNNGVVDDSQLPKDRFSAERLKGVDSTLKIQPAKLEDSAVYLCASSARDSLLVPSYEQYFGPGTRLTVT.

The rearrangement links TRBV19 to TRBJ2-2; D gene ambiguous. Germline V gives CDR1 LNHDA, CDR2 SQIVND (reference sequence). Trimming removed 7 bases at V and 7 bases at J, with 7 bases between. The CDR3 loop spans 11 amino acids. The CDR3 protein is CASNQFGELFF. The CDR3 DNA sequence: TGTGCCAGTAATCAGTTCGGGGAGCTGTTTTTT.

This clonotype was observed many times. The chain combines TRBV3-1 with TRBJ1-4; D is unclear. CDR3 size: 12 residues. The germline V gene encodes CDR1 LGHDT and CDR2 YNNKEL (reference sequence). V lost 7 bases to trimming and J lost 8 bases, with 11 bases between them. DNA for the CDR3: TGTGCCAGCACCTCCGGCGGAGAAAAACTGTTTTTT. Translating it yields CASTSGGEKLFF.

This clonotype came up many times. The V and J genes are TRBV24-1 and TRBJ2-3; D perhaps matches TRBD2 (7 bases). V lost 4 bases, J lost 0 bases, and 13 bases lay in between. Per germline, CDR1 KGHDR and CDR2 SFDVKD. This CDR3 region has 16 residues. The CDR3 spells CATSDHGGPSTDTQYF. The DNA of the CDR3 is TGTGCCACCAGTGACCACGGGGGGCCGAGCACAGATACGCAGTATTTT.

With regard to this clonotype: Germline is not matched at one junction end, which may reflect a read error. The chain uses TRBV9 and TRBJ2-1, with D unresolved. Germline V gives CDR1 SGDLS, CDR2 YYNGEE. The CDR3 extends over 10 amino acids. DNA of the CDR3: TGTACCAGCGCCGGGAATGAGCAGTTCTTC. Encoded protein: CTSAGNEQFF.

The chain joins TRBV20-1 to TRBJ2-7; 10 positions agree with TRBD2. CDR3 size: 15 residues. The V gene end was trimmed by 0 bases and the J gene end by 4 bases; junction bases not matched to a gene: 6. CDR1 is DFQATT, CDR2 SNEGSKA, per germline (reference sequence). The CDR3 region has the DNA TGCAGTGCTAGAGATCTAGGACTAGCGGATTACGAGCAGTACTTC. Protein: CSARDLGLADYEQYF.

In its sample, this clonotype was seen many times. One end of the junction varies from germline; a read error may be responsible. The chain couples TRBV11-2 to TRBJ1-6; the D gene is possibly TRBD1 (5 bases). Germline values: CDR1 SGHAT, CDR2 FQNNGV. The CDR3 sequence is 19 residues long. In DNA form, the CDR3 reads TGTGCCAACAGCTCTTCGGGACTCTTCGCTGGGGGATATAATTCACCCCTCCACTTT. The encoded protein is CANSSSGLFAGGYNSPLHF.

The chain links TRBV7-6 to TRBJ2-5; D is possibly TRBD1 or TRBD2 (6 bases each). Trimming cost V 4 bases and J 5 bases, with 11 bases left between them. The V gene's germline CDR1 is SGHVS and CDR2 FNYEAQ. This CDR3 is 13 amino acids long. The CDR3 is CASSYRAGETQYF. The CDR3 bases are TGTGCCAGCAGCTACAGGGCGGGGGAGACCCAGTACTTC.

This clonotype was detected only a few times. The chain joins TRBV5-1 to TRBJ1-1; 8 bases agree with TRBD1. The CDR3 length is 14 residues. Germline trimming cut 6 bases from V and 4 bases from J; bases unmatched to any gene: 8. From germline, CDR1 is SGHRS and CDR2 YFSETQ. CDR3 amino acids: CASNSRGPSTEAFF. Here the CDR3 DNA reads TGCGCCAGCAACAGCAGGGGGCCTAGCACTGAAGCTTTCTTT.